A selection of T cell receptor beta chains follows, all from one sample in a study of T-cell memory formation after mild COVID-19. TCRdb itself ran the 5' RACE reads through MiXCR, one entry per CDR3 protein. The sample has about 300,000 distinct CDR3 sequences, roughly 21% seen once. Sequencing was carried out using PBMCs or a T cell subset sorted from them (not recorded which). The receptor source for this set is a man younger than 35 who had mild COVID-19 (a few samples of this study predate the infection). Cell type and time point are not known. CDR3s include the opening cysteine and the closing phenylalanine or tryptophan. Each record gives: D gene, clone size, V gene, J gene, CDR3 DNA, CDR3 protein. D genes are given only for firm matches. The listing skips clone size in some rows; elsewhere it reads once, few, many or a size class.

D: NA
size: NA
V: TRBV11-2
J: TRBJ1-2
DNA: TGTGCCAGCAGCTTATATCGGGGGTTGGAGGTTTATGGCTACACCTTC
CDR3: CASSLYRGLEVYGYTF

D: NA
size: NA
V: TRBV19
J: TRBJ2-1
DNA: TGTGCCAGTAGTATAGCCCGTTACAATGAGCAGTTCTTC
CDR3: CASSIARYNEQFF

D: NA
size: NA
V: TRBV10-2
J: TRBJ2-4
DNA: TGCGCCAGCAGCGAACAGGGTGAAAACATTCAGTACTTC
CDR3: CASSEQGENIQYF

D: NA
size: many
V: TRBV7-3
J: TRBJ2-3
DNA: TGTGCCAGCAGCTTAACTGGCACAGATACGCAGTATTTT
CDR3: CASSLTGTDTQYF

D: NA
size: few
V: TRBV7-9
J: TRBJ1-4
DNA: TGTGCCAGCAGCCCCCTACAGGGTGAAAAACTGTTTTTT
CDR3: CASSPLQGEKLFF

D: NA
size: NA
V: TRBV3-1
J: TRBJ2-6
DNA: TGTGCCAGCAGCCAACCAATCGTATGGGGGAGGTCTGGGGCCAACGTCCTGACTTTC
CDR3: CASSQPIVWGRSGANVLTF

D: TRBD1
size: NA
V: TRBV29-1
J: TRBJ2-2
DNA: TGCAGCGTTGCCGAGACAGGGACCACCGGGGAGCTGTTTTTT
CDR3: CSVAETGTTGELFF

D: NA
size: NA
V: TRBV24-1
J: TRBJ2-1
DNA: TGTGCCACCAGTGATGGACATATCAATGAGCAGTTCTTC
CDR3: CATSDGHINEQFF

D: NA
size: NA
V: TRBV5-6
J: TRBJ2-7
DNA: TGTGCCAGCAGCTACGGGGCTAGCTACGAGCAGTACTTC
CDR3: CASSYGASYEQYF

D: NA
size: NA
V: TRBV12-3/TRBV12-4
J: TRBJ1-6
DNA: TGTGCCAGCACCCTCCAAGGGGGGAATTCACCCCTCCACTTT
CDR3: CASTLQGGNSPLHF

D: TRBD2
size: NA
V: TRBV12-3/TRBV12-4
J: TRBJ2-2
DNA: TGTGCCAGCAGTTTCGCCGGGGGGGCGAACACCGGGGAGCTGTTTTTT
CDR3: CASSFAGGANTGELFF

D: TRBD1
size: few
V: TRBV7-9
J: TRBJ2-4
DNA: TGTGCCAGCAGCCAAAGACCCAGGGGACAGAAGAAAAACATTCAGTACTTC
CDR3: CASSQRPRGQKKNIQYF

D: NA
size: few
V: TRBV11-2
J: TRBJ2-5
DNA: TGTGCCAGCAGCTTAGGCGCCGGCCCGGGGGAGACCCAGTACTTC
CDR3: CASSLGAGPGETQYF

D: NA
size: many
V: TRBV5-1
J: TRBJ2-1
DNA: TGCGCCAGCAGCCGATTAGTTGAGCAGTTCTTC
CDR3: CASSRLVEQFF

D: TRBD1
size: few
V: TRBV30
J: TRBJ1-1
DNA: TGTGCCTGGAGTCCCGGGACAGGGAACACTGAAGCTTTCTTT
CDR3: CAWSPGTGNTEAFF

D: NA
size: NA
V: TRBV12-3/TRBV12-4
J: TRBJ2-1
DNA: TGTGCCAGCAGTTTATCCGCTACCACCTACAATGAGCAGTTCTTC
CDR3: CASSLSATTYNEQFF

D: NA
size: NA
V: TRBV10-3
J: TRBJ1-1
DNA: TGTGCCACCGTACAGAGCATGAACACTGAAGCTTTCTTT
CDR3: CATVQSMNTEAFF

D: TRBD2
size: NA
V: TRBV7-9
J: TRBJ2-7
DNA: TGTGCCAGCAGCGAGAGCGGGGCCTACGAGCAGTACTTC
CDR3: CASSESGAYEQYF

D: TRBD2
size: few
V: TRBV6-2/TRBV6-3
J: TRBJ2-5
DNA: TGTGCCAGCAGTTCACTAGCGTCGGAAGAGACCCAGTACTTC
CDR3: CASSSLASEETQYF

D: TRBD1
size: few
V: TRBV20-1
J: TRBJ1-5
DNA: TGCAGTGCTAGCCGACAGGGCGGAGGAGTGCGGCCCCAGCATTTT
CDR3: CSASRQGGGVRPQHF

D: NA
size: NA
V: TRBV7-2
J: TRBJ1-1
DNA: TGTGCCAGCAGCATCGCAAAGGCGTCCGGGAGCGCACGGGACACTGAAGCTTTCTTT
CDR3: CASSIAKASGSARDTEAFF

D: NA
size: few
V: TRBV7-2
J: TRBJ1-5
DNA: TGTGCCAGCAGCAATCGAAGGGATCAGCCCCAGCATTTT
CDR3: CASSNRRDQPQHF

D: NA
size: NA
V: TRBV9
J: TRBJ2-3
DNA: TGTGCCAGCAGCGCTGGAGGGGGACAAAGCACAGATACGCAGTATTTT
CDR3: CASSAGGGQSTDTQYF

D: NA
size: NA
V: TRBV29-1
J: TRBJ1-2
DNA: TGCAGCGTTGAGCCGGAAGACTATGGCTACACCTTC
CDR3: CSVEPEDYGYTF

D: TRBD2
size: NA
V: TRBV15
J: TRBJ2-3
DNA: TGTGCCACCAGCCATCCGAGACTAGCGGGGGGGCGAGTCACAGATACGCAGTATTTT
CDR3: CATSHPRLAGGRVTDTQYF

D: TRBD1
size: NA
V: TRBV6-1
J: TRBJ1-2
DNA: TGTGCCAGCAGTGAGCGTGGACAGGGGGCTGGCTACACCTTC
CDR3: CASSERGQGAGYTF

D: TRBD1
size: once
V: TRBV7-9
J: TRBJ1-1
DNA: TGTGCCAGCAGAAAGGGGGTTTGGGACAGGGGGTTGAACACTGAAGCTTTCTTT
CDR3: CASRKGVWDRGLNTEAFF

D: TRBD1
size: NA
V: TRBV2
J: TRBJ2-3
DNA: TGTGCCAGCACGGGACAGGGAGCGGCGGATACGCAGTATTTT
CDR3: CASTGQGAADTQYF

D: TRBD2
size: NA
V: TRBV11-2
J: TRBJ2-7
DNA: TGTGCCAGCAGCTTAGATCGGGGACTAGCGGGAGTCTACGAGCAGTACTTC
CDR3: CASSLDRGLAGVYEQYF

D: NA
size: few
V: TRBV6-1
J: TRBJ1-1
DNA: TGTGCCAGCAGTGAGGGGACGGCTGAAGCTTTCTTT
CDR3: CASSEGTAEAFF

D: TRBD2
size: NA
V: TRBV6-5
J: TRBJ2-3
DNA: TGTGCCAGCAGACCACGGGCGGGGGTCACAGATACGCAGTATTTT
CDR3: CASRPRAGVTDTQYF

D: NA
size: few
V: TRBV6-2/TRBV6-3
J: TRBJ2-3
DNA: TGTGCCAGCACCTCAAAGGATGAAGATACGCAGTATTTT
CDR3: CASTSKDEDTQYF

D: TRBD1
size: NA
V: TRBV7-9
J: TRBJ1-6
DNA: TGTGCCAGCAGCCCAGGACAGGGGAAGTCACCCCTCCACTTT
CDR3: CASSPGQGKSPLHF

D: TRBD2
size: NA
V: TRBV5-1
J: TRBJ2-5
DNA: TGCGCCAGCAGCTTCGCGCGGGAGGTGGAGACCCAGTACTTC
CDR3: CASSFAREVETQYF

D: TRBD2
size: NA
V: TRBV20-1
J: TRBJ2-7
DNA: TGCAGTGCTAGGGGAAGTAGCGGGGGTTCCTACGAGCAGTACTTC
CDR3: CSARGSSGGSYEQYF

D: NA
size: NA
V: TRBV7-9
J: TRBJ1-1
DNA: TGTGCCAGCAGCTTACGTCCACAGGGAAACACTGAAGCTTTCTTT
CDR3: CASSLRPQGNTEAFF

D: TRBD1
size: few
V: TRBV27
J: TRBJ2-3
DNA: TGTGCCAGCAGTTTCGGGACAGGGCCAGATACGCAGTATTTT
CDR3: CASSFGTGPDTQYF

D: NA
size: few
V: TRBV18
J: TRBJ2-3
DNA: TGTGCCAGCTCACAGTATGAGACAGATACGCAGTATTTT
CDR3: CASSQYETDTQYF

D: TRBD1
size: NA
V: TRBV11-2
J: TRBJ1-2
DNA: TGTGCCAGCAGCTTGGACAGGGAACCTAACTATGGCTACACCTTC
CDR3: CASSLDREPNYGYTF

D: NA
size: few
V: TRBV6-2/TRBV6-3
J: TRBJ2-3
DNA: TGTGCCAGCAGTTACTCGGACAGCACAGATACGCAGTATTTT
CDR3: CASSYSDSTDTQYF

D: NA
size: NA
V: TRBV6-1
J: TRBJ1-2
DNA: TGTGCCAGCAGTGACTATGGGACACTTGGCTACACCTTC
CDR3: CASSDYGTLGYTF

D: NA
size: few
V: TRBV29-1
J: TRBJ1-4
DNA: TGCAGCGTTGTGGGGAATGAAAAACTGTTTTTT
CDR3: CSVVGNEKLFF

D: TRBD2
size: few
V: TRBV10-3
J: TRBJ2-1
DNA: TGTGCCATCAGTGAGTCAGGGGTAGCGGGGGTGTATGAGCAGTTCTTC
CDR3: CAISESGVAGVYEQFF

D: NA
size: few
V: TRBV18
J: TRBJ2-7
DNA: TGTGCCAGCTCACCACCGAAGGGGCGGTCCTACGAGCAGTACTTC
CDR3: CASSPPKGRSYEQYF

D: NA
size: NA
V: TRBV7-2
J: TRBJ2-5
DNA: TGTGCCAGCAGCTTAAATCGTCAGGGGCTGCGTGGAGAGACCCAGTACTTC
CDR3: CASSLNRQGLRGETQYF

D: TRBD2
size: few
V: TRBV10-3
J: TRBJ2-3
DNA: TGTGCCATCAGTGAGTCCGGGGGGTCGGGTTCGCAGTATTTT
CDR3: CAISESGGSGSQYF

D: NA
size: NA
V: TRBV10-2
J: TRBJ2-6
DNA: TGCGCCAGCAGTGAACACCCTGGCTCTGGGGCCAACGTCCTGACTTTC
CDR3: CASSEHPGSGANVLTF

D: NA
size: few
V: TRBV20-1
J: TRBJ1-2
DNA: TGCAGTGCTAGGGCTCGGATCGTCTATGGCTACACCTTC
CDR3: CSARARIVYGYTF

D: NA
size: NA
V: TRBV5-1
J: TRBJ2-2
DNA: TGCGCCAGCAGCTTGGCCCGGACCGGGGAGCTGTTTTTT
CDR3: CASSLARTGELFF